The rows below give T cell receptor beta chains drawn from one sample of a study of T cell clones after liver transplantation. The assay was immunoSEQ multiplex PCR, and TCRdb's table has in-frame clones only and misses some. The sample holds around 110,000 clones; 90% are singletons and the top ten take around 0.8%. The sequencing here drew on CD4+ T cells from blood, taken 12 months after liver transplant. All receptors come from a human patient who received a liver transplant. The graft donor may have given rise to some T cells. Each CDR3 is given without its conserved first and last residue. Only part of the rows carry a size: once, few, many, or a class if the clone is expanded.

V gene	clone size	J gene	CDR3 protein
TRBV5-1	NA	TRBJ2-6	ASSNGADPYSGANVLT
TRBV21-1	once	TRBJ1-1	ASSKKRDPLRSTEAF
TRBV7-2	NA	TRBJ2-7	ASSLSTSGSYEQY
TRBV27	NA	TRBJ1-2	ASSSQGLDYGYT
TRBV11-3	NA	TRBJ2-3	ASSSLRTDTQY
TRBV6-5	NA	TRBJ1-2	ASSYSGAGANYGYT
TRBV5-8	NA	TRBJ2-7	ASSRGLLNEQY
TRBV5-1	NA	TRBJ2-3	ASSPRSGGTDTQY
TRBV5-6	NA	TRBJ2-4	ASSLWGANIQY
TRBV28	few	TRBJ2-7	ASRGQGAHYEQY
TRBV7-8	NA	TRBJ2-3	ASSLMPRASTQY
TRBV4-1	NA	TRBJ1-2	ASSQVSQGRPNYGYT
TRBV2	once	TRBJ2-3	ASSEGAGGPADTQY
TRBV5-1	NA	TRBJ1-3	ASSLAGVSSGNTIY
TRBV19	NA	TRBJ1-5	ASRAQGQGTNQPQH
TRBV5-5	NA	TRBJ2-7	ASSISPGQSYEQY
TRBV4-2	NA	TRBJ2-7	ASRGSHYEQY
TRBV5-1	NA	TRBJ1-1	ASRPRQGGNTEAF
TRBV5-1	NA	TRBJ1-2	ASSLDGDYGYT
TRBV7-6	NA	TRBJ2-7	ASSLAPGSKYEQY
TRBV7-3	NA	TRBJ2-3	ASSLYAPGGGTDTQY
TRBV19	NA	TRBJ2-2	ASSIRRGSPGELF
TRBV28	NA	TRBJ1-2	ASIGNSPYGYT
TRBV7-8	NA	TRBJ1-2	ASAESVANYGYT
TRBV4-2	NA	TRBJ2-3	ASSQASGSADTQY
TRBV9	NA	TRBJ2-3	ASSVAPWRDTQY
TRBV7-3	NA	TRBJ2-3	ASSSWTSGKYTDTQY
TRBV4-1	NA	TRBJ2-3	ASSQDGTSGITDTQY
TRBV29-1	few	TRBJ2-1	SALGSGSSYNEQF
TRBV2	NA	TRBJ1-2	ASSKDSNYGYT
TRBV27	NA	TRBJ1-2	ASSPGQVTIYGYT
TRBV14	NA	TRBJ2-3	ASSYLVAGSRGTDTQY
TRBV18	NA	TRBJ1-1	ASSLHMGRDTEAF
TRBV15	NA	TRBJ2-5	ATSRDRLSKETQY
TRBV12-2	NA	TRBJ2-1	ASRLVRGYNEQF
TRBV5-1	NA	TRBJ1-2	ASSGGTGFDGYT
TRBV7-9	NA	TRBJ2-5	ASSSNQGLTQY
TRBV13	NA	TRBJ1-2	ASSLLRGDGYT